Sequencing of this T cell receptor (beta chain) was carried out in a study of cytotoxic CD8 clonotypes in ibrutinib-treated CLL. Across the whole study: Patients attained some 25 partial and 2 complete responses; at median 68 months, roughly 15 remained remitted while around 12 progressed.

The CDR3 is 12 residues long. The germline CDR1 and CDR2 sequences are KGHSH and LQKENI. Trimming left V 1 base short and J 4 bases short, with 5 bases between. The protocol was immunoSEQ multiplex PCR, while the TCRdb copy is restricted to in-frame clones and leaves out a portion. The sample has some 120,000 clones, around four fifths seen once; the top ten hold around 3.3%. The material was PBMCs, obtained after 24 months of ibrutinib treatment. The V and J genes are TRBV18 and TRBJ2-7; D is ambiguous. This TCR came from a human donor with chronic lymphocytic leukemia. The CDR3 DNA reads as TGTGCCAGCTCACCACTCCCATACGAGCAGTACTTC. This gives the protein CASSPLPYEQYF.